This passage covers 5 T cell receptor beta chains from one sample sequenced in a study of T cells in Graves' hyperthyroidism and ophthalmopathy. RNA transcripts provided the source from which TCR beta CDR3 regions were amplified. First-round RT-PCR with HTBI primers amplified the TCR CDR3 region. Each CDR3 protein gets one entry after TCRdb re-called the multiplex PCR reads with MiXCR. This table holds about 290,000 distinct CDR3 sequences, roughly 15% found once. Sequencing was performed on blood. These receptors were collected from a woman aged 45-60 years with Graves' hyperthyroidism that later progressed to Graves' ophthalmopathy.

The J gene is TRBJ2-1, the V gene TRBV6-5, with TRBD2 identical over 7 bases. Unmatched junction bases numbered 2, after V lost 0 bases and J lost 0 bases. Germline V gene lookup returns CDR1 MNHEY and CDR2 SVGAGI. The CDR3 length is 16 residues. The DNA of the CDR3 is TGTGCCAGCAGTTACTCGCGGGAGAGCTCCTACAATGAGCAGTTCTTC. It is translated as CASSYSRESSYNEQFF.

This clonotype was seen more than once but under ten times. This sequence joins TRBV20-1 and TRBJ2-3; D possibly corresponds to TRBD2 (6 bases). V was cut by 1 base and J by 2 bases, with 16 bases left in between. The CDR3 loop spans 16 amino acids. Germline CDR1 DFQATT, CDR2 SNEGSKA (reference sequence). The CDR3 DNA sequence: TGCAGTGCTAGAGCCCTTGGGGCGGGACTCACAGATACGCAGTATTTT. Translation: CSARALGAGLTDTQYF.

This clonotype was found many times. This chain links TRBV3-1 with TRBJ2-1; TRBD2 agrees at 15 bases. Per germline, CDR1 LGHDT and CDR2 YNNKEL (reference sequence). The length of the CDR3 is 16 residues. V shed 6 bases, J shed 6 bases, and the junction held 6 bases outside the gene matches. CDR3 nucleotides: TGTGCCAGCAGAACGGGACTAGCGGGAGGTTTCAATGAGCAGTTCTTC. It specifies CASRTGLAGGFNEQFF.

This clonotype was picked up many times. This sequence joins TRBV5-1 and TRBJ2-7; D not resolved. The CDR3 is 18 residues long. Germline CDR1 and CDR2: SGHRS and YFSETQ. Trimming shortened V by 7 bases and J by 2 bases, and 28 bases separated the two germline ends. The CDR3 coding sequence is TGCGCCAGCGGACGTGGGCCGCAAGCCTCAAATACCCCCTACGAGCAGTACTTC. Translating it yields CASGRGPQASNTPYEQYF.

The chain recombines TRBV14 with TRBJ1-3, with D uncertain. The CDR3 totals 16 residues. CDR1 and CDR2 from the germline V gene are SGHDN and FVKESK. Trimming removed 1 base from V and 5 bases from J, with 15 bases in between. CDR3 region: CASSQGRVDGRNTIYF. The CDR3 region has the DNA TGTGCCAGCAGCCAAGGCCGAGTCGACGGTAGAAACACCATATATTTT. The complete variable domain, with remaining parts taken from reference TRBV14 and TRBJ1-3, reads EAGVTQFPSHSVIEKGQTVTLRCDPISGHDNLYWYRRVMGKEIKFLLHFVKESKQDESGMPNNRFLAERTGGTYSTLKVQPAELEDSGVYFCASSQGRVDGRNTIYFGEGSWLTVV.